The 17 T cell receptor beta chains reported below all come from one sample, sequenced in a study of blood T cell repertoires in COVID-19. The table came from immunoSEQ multiplex PCR; TCRdb's copy has only in-frame clones and leaves some out. The sample consists of 150,000 or so clones, over 75% of them appearing once. Sequenced: peripheral blood. These receptors all stem from a man between 60 and 75 years old who had recovered from COVID-19.

V is TRBV7-8 and J is TRBJ2-3; TRBD2 matches 16 bases. Germline lookup yields CDR1 SGHVS and CDR2 FQNEAQ. V was pared by 5 bases and J by 1 base, with 3 bases of the junction left unmatched. The CDR3 consists of 17 residues. In nucleotides, the CDR3 is TGTGCCAGCAGCCAGGGACTAGCGGGGGGGGGCACAGATACGCAGTATTTT. Its translation is CASSQGLAGGGTDTQYF.

DNA for the CDR3: TGTGCCAGCAGCCAATCAGCGGGGGGGGCGGATACGCAGTATTTT. Translated, it gives CASSQSAGGADTQYF. The chain has TRBV4-2 and TRBJ2-3, with 10 positions matching TRBD2. V lost 2 bases, J lost 6 bases, and 5 bases stayed unmatched. Germline assignment: CDR1 LGHNA and CDR2 YNFKEQ. This CDR3 has 15 residues.

J is TRBJ1-1 and V is TRBV7-3; perhaps TRBD1 as D (5 bases). The CDR3 covers 14 residues. The germline V gene has CDR1 SGHTA and CDR2 FQGTGA. V dropped 5 bases and J dropped 1 base, with 11 bases sitting between them. The CDR3 bases are TGTGCCAGCAGCCTGCAGGGTCAGAACACTGAAGCTTTCTTT. Amino acid sequence: CASSLQGQNTEAFF.

The chain employs TRBV30 and TRBJ1-1, with D possibly matching TRBD1 (5 bases). The length of the CDR3 is 13 residues. Trimming removed 2 bases from V and 2 bases from J, with 9 bases in between. Looked up from germline, CDR1 is GTSNPN and CDR2 is SVGIG (reference sequence). The CDR3 region is CAWSLGGNTEAFF. The CDR3 nucleotides read TGTGCCTGGAGTCTCGGGGGAAACACTGAAGCTTTCTTT.

V and J are TRBV6-2 or TRBV6-3 and TRBJ1-2; no firm D call. The germline CDR1 and CDR2 sequences are MNHEY and SVGEGT. The CDR3 sequence is 14 residues long. Trimming took 2 bases from V and 2 from J, leaving 9 bases between them. CDR3 DNA: TGTGCCAGCAGTTACCTGACACCGAACTATGGCTACACCTTC. The encoded protein is CASSYLTPNYGYTF.

This clone was seen a few times. The chain combines TRBV2 with TRBJ1-4; D is ambiguous. V was clipped by 4 bases and J by 3 bases, with 12 bases between them. CDR3 length equals 15 residues. Per germline, CDR1 SNHLY and CDR2 FYNNEI. The DNA of the CDR3 is TGTGCCAGCAGTGCTTTAATCCGGGCTAATGAAAAACTGTTTTTT. Its protein is CASSALIRANEKLFF.

The V gene is TRBV6-5, the J gene TRBJ1-2; D is perhaps TRBD1 (5 bases). Germline V lookup: CDR1 MNHEY, CDR2 SVGAGI. This CDR3 is built from 15 residues. Trimming removed 2 bases at V and 3 bases at J, with 13 bases between. The CDR3 protein is CASSYRGMAYYGYTF. CDR3 DNA sequence: TGTGCCAGCAGTTACCGGGGGATGGCGTACTATGGCTACACCTTC.

The rearrangement links TRBV13 to TRBJ1-2; D is perhaps TRBD1 (5 bases). The germline gives CDR1 PRHDT, CDR2 FYEKMQ (reference sequence). The germline V and J ends were trimmed by 0 bases and 4 bases, with 9 bases remaining between them. The CDR3 is 14 amino acids. CDR3 amino acids: CASSLGQGFYGYTF. The DNA of the CDR3 is TGTGCCAGCAGCTTAGGGCAGGGATTCTATGGCTACACCTTC. Full variable domain (rest looked up from reference TRBV13 and TRBJ1-2): AAGVIQSPRHLIKEKRETATLKCYPIPRHDTVYWYQQGPGQDPQFLISFYEKMQSDKGSIPDRFSAQQFSDYHSELNMSSLELGDSALYFCASSLGQGFYGYTFGSGTRLTVV.

This clone was found once. The chain employs TRBV4-3 and TRBJ1-4; tentative D call: TRBD1 (5 bases). CDR1 and CDR2 from the germline V gene are LGHNA and YSLEER. The CDR3 contains 15 residues. V lost 3 bases and J lost 2, with 10 bases in between. The CDR3 here is CASSHIQGTNEKLFF. The CDR3 nucleotides are TGCGCCAGCAGCCATATTCAGGGCACTAATGAAAAACTGTTTTTT.

This clone was detected once. The chain uses TRBV29-1 and TRBJ2-1; TRBD2 matches 12 bases. V dropped 5 bases and J dropped 6; count of bases not matched to a gene: 5. Germline CDR1 SQVTM, CDR2 ANQGSEA. The CDR3 has 14 amino acids. The CDR3 sequence: CSVRLAGGFNEQFF. The CDR3 nucleotides are TGCAGCGTTCGTCTAGCGGGGGGGTTCAATGAGCAGTTCTTC.

CDR3 residues: CASALGQVNTEAFF. The CDR3 region has the DNA TGCGCCAGTGCCCTGGGACAGGTGAACACTGAAGCTTTCTTT. The chain is built from TRBV5-1 and TRBJ1-1; TRBD1 agrees at 8 bases. This CDR3 is 14 amino acids long. The V segment lost 8 bases and the J segment 0 bases; nucleotides outside the gene matches: 6. Looked up from germline, CDR1 is SGHRS and CDR2 is YFSETQ.

This clone was picked up a small number of times. The rearrangement joins TRBV7-3 to TRBJ2-7, with 7 positions matching TRBD2. Trimming at V came to 5 bases and at J to 0 bases, leaving 10 bases not matched to a gene. This CDR3 is 16 amino acids long. Germline CDR1 SGHTA, CDR2 FQGTGA. The CDR3 bases are TGTGCCAGCAGCCCCGGAGTGCGGGGGAGCTCCTACGAGCAGTACTTC. Amino acid sequence: CASSPGVRGSSYEQYF.

The gene calls are TRBV30 and TRBJ2-3; tentatively, D is TRBD1 (6 bases). The V gene's germline CDR1 is GTSNPN and CDR2 SVGIG (reference sequence). Trimming shortened V by 3 bases and J by 0 bases, and 10 bases separated the two germline ends. The CDR3 spans 14 residues. In DNA form, the CDR3 reads TGTGCCTGGAGCACAGGGCGTAGCACAGATACGCAGTATTTT. Translating gives CAWSTGRSTDTQYF.

This chain connects TRBV6-2 or TRBV6-3 to TRBJ2-5, with D possibly TRBD2 on 6 matching bases. The CDR3 runs 15 residues. V lost 1 base, J lost 2 bases, and 11 bases lay in between. Germline-derived CDR1 and CDR2 are MNHEY and SVGEGT. In nucleotides, the CDR3 is TGTGCCAGCAGTTACTTGACTAGGGGTCAAGAGACCCAGTACTTC. Its protein product is CASSYLTRGQETQYF.

This chain connects TRBV29-1 to TRBJ1-4, with D unclear. CDR3 length: 13 residues. Per germline, CDR1 SQVTM and CDR2 ANQGSEA. The germline V and J ends were trimmed by 2 bases and 5 bases, with 9 bases remaining between them. In DNA form, the CDR3 reads TGCAGCGTTGAATGGCCGCCAAATGAAAAACTGTTTTTT. Translated, it gives CSVEWPPNEKLFF.

The CDR3 DNA reads as TGTGCCAGCAGCCGGGGAGAGCCGGGACAGGGTATAGCGAACACTGAAGCTTTCTTT. Its translation: CASSRGEPGQGIANTEAFF. The chain links TRBV3-1 (or the pseudogene TRBV3-2) to TRBJ1-1, with TRBD1 identical over 9 bases. The V gene end was trimmed by 4 bases and the J gene end by 1 base; junction bases not matched to a gene: 16. Germline assignment: CDR1 LGHDT and CDR2 YNNKEL (reference sequence). The CDR3 totals 19 residues.

In its sample, this clone was seen once. The genes are TRBV19 and TRBJ1-2; weak D call: TRBD1 (5 bases). CDR3 length: 13 residues. Germline CDR1 LNHDA, CDR2 SQIVND (reference sequence). V lost 7 bases to trimming and J lost 4 bases, with 13 bases between them. DNA for the CDR3: TGTGCCAGTACCCCCGGGGGAGGCTATGGCTACACCTTC. It is translated as CASTPGGGYGYTF.